A single sample is the source of the 14 T cell receptor beta chains below, sequenced in a study of identical twins. TCRdb analysed the 5' RACE reads with MiXCR anew, one entry per CDR3 protein. The sample lists around 450,000 distinct CDR3 sequences; 12% to 15% were seen once. The same data also contributed to another study, on yellow fever vaccine responses in identical twins.

Sequencing was carried out using CD4+ T cells sorted from blood. These receptors originate from a young woman in good health.

This clonotype was seen a few times. The CDR3 region is CASSRNAGTGGRSPLHF. In DNA, the CDR3 is TGTGCCAGCAGCCGCAATGCCGGGACAGGGGGCCGTTCACCCCTCCACTTT. This rearrangement joins TRBV3-1 to TRBJ1-6, with 12 bases lining up with TRBD1. CDR1 and CDR2 (germline): LGHDT, YNNKEL (reference sequence). The CDR3 runs 17 residues. J gave up 9 bases and V 4 bases, and 10 bases lay outside the gene matches.

DNA for the CDR3: TGTGCCAGTAGTATAGACCGACTAGGGCCGACGGGGGAGACCCAGTACTTC. Amino acid sequence: CASSIDRLGPTGETQYF. V and J are TRBV19 and TRBJ2-5; D possibly corresponds to TRBD2 (6 bases). CDR1 and CDR2 from the germline V gene are LNHDA and SQIVND (reference sequence). Trimming took 0 bases from V and 5 from J, leaving 19 bases between them. CDR3 size: 17 residues.

The rearrangement links TRBV6-2 or TRBV6-3 to TRBJ1-4, with D tentatively TRBD1 (5 bases). V was trimmed by 6 bases and J by 0 bases, leaving 11 bases between them. The CDR3 runs to 15 residues. Germline CDR1 reads MNHEY; CDR2 reads SVGEGT. The CDR3: CASSPGAATNEKLFF. CDR3 DNA sequence: TGTGCCAGCAGCCCCGGGGCGGCAACTAATGAAAAACTGTTTTTT.

This clonotype was seen a few times. J is TRBJ2-7 and V is TRBV5-1, with 9 bases matching TRBD1. CDR1 is SGHRS, CDR2 YFSETQ, per germline. The CDR3 is made up of 17 amino acids. V shed 0 bases and J 1 base; nucleotides not matched to a gene: 8. The CDR3 region has the DNA TGCGCCAGCAGCTTGGGCTTAACCGGGACAGGGTCCTACGAGCAGTACTTC. This encodes CASSLGLTGTGSYEQYF.

This clonotype was seen many times. The V and J genes are TRBV12-3 or TRBV12-4 and TRBJ1-5; a possible D gene is TRBD1 (5 bases). The CDR3 is made up of 12 amino acids. Trimming pared 5 bases from V and 7 bases from J, leaving 9 bases between. Here the CDR3 reads CASSGRDQPQHF. CDR3 nucleotides: TGTGCCAGCAGTGGAAGGGACCAGCCCCAGCATTTT.

The chain uses TRBV5-1 and TRBJ1-4; D call uncertain. V was trimmed by 4 bases and J by 7 bases, leaving 11 bases between them. There are 13 residues in the CDR3. From germline, CDR1 is SGHRS and CDR2 YFSETQ. The CDR3 is CASSRTRLEKLFF. The CDR3 nucleotides read TGCGCCAGCAGCCGCACGAGGCTTGAAAAACTGTTTTTT.

This clonotype showed up just a few times. V usage is TRBV27 and J usage is TRBJ2-2; 9 bases match TRBD1. Germline CDR1 is MNHEY and CDR2 is SMNVEV (reference sequence). The junction had 11 bases not matched to a gene; V was cut back by 8 bases and J by 7 bases. The CDR3 length is 15 residues. The CDR3: CASRDREKDGGELFF. The CDR3 DNA reads TGTGCCAGCCGGGACAGGGAAAAGGATGGCGGGGAGCTGTTTTTT.

The chain uses TRBV7-2 and TRBJ2-5, with TRBD2 as a possible D gene (6 bases). CDR1 is SGHTA and CDR2 is FQGNSA in the germline V gene. Between the trimmed V and J ends, which lost 3 bases and 3 bases, there was a span of 23 bases. The CDR3 covers 18 residues. CDR3 loop: CASSFPTVWGSGKETQYF. CDR3 nucleotides: TGTGCCAGCAGCTTCCCCACCGTTTGGGGTAGCGGTAAAGAGACCCAGTACTTC.

This clonotype appeared a few times. The chain couples TRBV6-2 or TRBV6-3 to TRBJ2-7; the D is unclear. The germline V gene encodes CDR1 MNHEY and CDR2 SVGEGT. This CDR3 has 14 amino acids. V was cut by 2 bases and J by 0 bases, with 8 bases left in between. The CDR3 is CASSYLGTSYEQYF. DNA of the CDR3: TGTGCCAGCAGTTACCTGGGAACCTCCTACGAGCAGTACTTC.

The table lists this clonotype with a count of one. The rearrangement uses TRBV24-1 and TRBJ2-2, with 8 bases lining up with TRBD1. CDR1 is KGHDR and CDR2 is SFDVKD in the germline V gene. V was pared by 2 bases and J by 6 bases, with 7 bases of the junction left unmatched. The CDR3 is made up of 16 amino acids. The DNA of the CDR3 is TGTGCCACCAGTGATTCAAGACAGGGGAAGTCCGGGGAGCTGTTTTTT. Protein sequence: CATSDSRQGKSGELFF.

The V and J genes are TRBV20-1 and TRBJ2-5, with TRBD1 as a possible D gene (6 bases). Trimming took off 3 bases at V and 1 base at J, with 12 bases between the two ends. This CDR3 is 14 amino acids long. Germline lookup yields CDR1 DFQATT and CDR2 SNEGSKA (reference sequence). CDR3 residues: CSARVRGTQETQYF. The CDR3 DNA sequence: TGCAGTGCTAGGGTCAGGGGCACCCAAGAGACCCAGTACTTC.

V is TRBV19 and J is TRBJ2-1; D is possibly TRBD2 (5 bases). Looked up from germline, CDR1 is LNHDA and CDR2 is SQIVND (reference sequence). Trimming took off 5 bases at V and 4 bases at J, with 9 bases between the two ends. The CDR3 spans 13 residues. CDR3 protein: CASSFGNYNEQFF. CDR3 DNA: TGTGCCAGTAGTTTCGGGAATTACAATGAGCAGTTCTTC.

This clonotype was recorded many times. The rearrangement links TRBV7-2 to TRBJ2-5; no firm D call. In germline, CDR1 is SGHTA, CDR2 FQGNSA. The V end lost 4 bases, the J end lost 5 bases, and 11 bases lay between the germline ends. This CDR3 has 13 residues. In DNA form, the CDR3 reads TGTGCCAGCAGCTCCCGGTCCCAGGAGACCCAGTACTTC. It is translated as CASSSRSQETQYF.

This clonotype was counted ten times or more. The chain uses TRBV5-6 and TRBJ2-1, with 10 nucleotides matching TRBD2. After removal of 0 bases from V and 4 bases from J, the junction contained 4 bases not matched to a gene. The germline gives CDR1 SGHDT, CDR2 YYEEEE. The CDR3 length is 16 residues. CDR3 sequence: CASSLVGTSVYNEQFF. The CDR3 DNA is TGTGCCAGCAGCTTGGTGGGGACTAGCGTGTACAATGAGCAGTTCTTC. The variable domain in full, with the rest retrieved from reference TRBV5-6 and TRBJ2-1, is DAGVTQSPTHLIKTRGQQVTLRCSPKSGHDTVSWYQQALGQGPQFIFQYYEEEERQRGNFPDRFSGHQFPNYSSELNVNALLLGDSALYLCASSLVGTSVYNEQFFGPGTRLTVL.